This entry lists 18 T cell receptor beta chains sequenced from one sample in a study of PD-1 blockade in classical Hodgkin lymphoma. Profiled with immunoSEQ multiplex PCR; TCRdb holds only in-frame clones, not every one. The data contain 20,000 to 25,000 clones, less than 95% of them singletons. Time point of the sample: newly diagnosed, previously untreated cHL patient sample. Sample: peripheral blood mononuclear cells (PBMCs). These receptors originate from a human donor with classical Hodgkin lymphoma.

The V gene is TRBV27, the J gene TRBJ2-5, with D perhaps TRBD1 (6 bases). Germline CDR1 is MNHEY and CDR2 is SMNVEV (reference sequence). V shed 6 bases and J shed 0 bases, with 14 bases lying between them. This CDR3 has 15 residues. Written as DNA, the CDR3 is TGTGCCAGCAGCCTCTCAACAGGGTACCAAGAGACCCAGTACTTC. Translating gives CASSLSTGYQETQYF.

This clone has just one count. The V and J genes are TRBV2 and TRBJ2-1; D gene uncertain. V lost 6 bases to trimming and J lost 15 bases, with 18 bases between them. The CDR3 length is 12 residues. CDR1 SNHLY and CDR2 FYNNEI come from the germline V gene. The CDR3 region is CASRETGPGRFF. The CDR3 DNA reads as TGTGCCAGCAGGGAGACCGGGCCCGGCCGGTTCTTC.

V usage is TRBV7-9 and J usage is TRBJ1-1; D unclear. Trimming removed 1 base from V and 2 bases from J, with 2 bases in between. The germline V gene encodes CDR1 SEHNR and CDR2 FQNEAQ (reference sequence). The CDR3 contains 12 residues. CDR3 nucleotides: TGTGCCAGCAGCTTAGTCAACACTGAAGCTTTCTTT. It is translated as CASSLVNTEAFF.

The chain is built from TRBV7-2 and TRBJ1-5; TRBD1 is a possible D gene (5 bases). Germline CDR1 is SGHTA and CDR2 is FQGNSA. Trimming pared 5 bases from V and 0 bases from J, leaving 11 bases between. This CDR3 is 15 amino acids long. The CDR3, as DNA: TGTGCCAGCAGCGTGGGACTCCTTAGCAATCAGCCCCAGCATTTT. Amino acid sequence: CASSVGLLSNQPQHF.

The chain recombines TRBV7-2 with TRBJ1-5, with D hard to call. With 4 bases removed from V and 3 bases from J, the gap between germline ends came to 7 bases. This CDR3 spans 13 amino acids. Germline V CDR1 and CDR2: SGHTA, FQGNSA. CDR3 in amino acids: CASSSRLNQPQHF. DNA of the CDR3: TGTGCCAGCAGCTCCCGGCTCAATCAGCCCCAGCATTTT.

The chain has TRBV19 and TRBJ1-1, with TRBD1 matching over 9 bases. Germline values: CDR1 LNHDA, CDR2 SQIVND (reference sequence). The CDR3 contains 15 residues. V trimming: 5 bases; J trimming: 2 bases; junction bases outside the gene matches: 6. CDR3 sequence (DNA): TGTGCCAGTAGTCTGCGGGGACAGGGTAACACTGAAGCTTTCTTT. Amino acid sequence: CASSLRGQGNTEAFF.

The chain uses TRBV7-2 and TRBJ2-1; D is possibly TRBD1 (6 bases). V lost 4 bases and J 5 bases, leaving 15 bases between the germline ends. The CDR3 is 15 residues long. Germline lookup yields CDR1 SGHTA and CDR2 FQGNSA. In DNA form, the CDR3 reads TGTGCCAGCAGCTCCAGAGGGGACATAAACAATGAGCAGTTCTTC. This sequence encodes CASSSRGDINNEQFF. Full variable domain (rest looked up from reference TRBV7-2 and TRBJ2-1): GAGVSQSPSNKVTEKGKDVELRCDPISGHTALYWYRQSLGQGLEFLIYFQGNSAPDKSGLPSDRFSAERTGGSVSTLTIQRTQQEDSAVYLCASSSRGDINNEQFFGPGTRLTVL.

This chain connects TRBV6-5 to TRBJ2-3; D remains ambiguous. Germline V gene sequence: CDR1 MNHEY, CDR2 SVGAGI. The CDR3 covers 15 residues. Trimming removed 4 bases at V and 8 bases at J, with 19 bases between. The CDR3 DNA follows: TGTGCCAGCAGTTCGGCTAGTCCACCCTTTGGTACGCAGTATTTT. It encodes CASSSASPPFGTQYF.

The chain carries TRBV7-2 and TRBJ2-2; TRBD2 might be the D (6 bases). The germline V gene encodes CDR1 SGHTA and CDR2 FQGNSA. The CDR3 covers 15 residues. V lost 3 bases and J 6 bases, leaving 14 bases between the germline ends. CDR3 residues: CASSFASARAGELFF. For the CDR3, the DNA is TGTGCCAGCAGCTTCGCTAGCGCTCGCGCCGGGGAGCTGTTTTTT.

The V call is TRBV11-3, the J call TRBJ2-3, with D unclear. Trimming pared 5 bases from V and 6 bases from J, leaving 12 bases between. The germline CDR1 and CDR2 sequences are SGHNT and YENEEA. This CDR3 comprises 13 residues. The CDR3 DNA reads TGTGCCAGCAGCCGGGCAGACGGGGATACGCAGTATTTT. This encodes CASSRADGDTQYF.

This clone was seen a single time. The V call is TRBV5-6, the J call TRBJ2-3; 7 positions match TRBD1. Germline lookup yields CDR1 SGHDT and CDR2 YYEEEE. Germline trimming cut 2 bases from V and 0 bases from J; bases unmatched to any gene: 15. This CDR3 is 19 amino acids long. CDR3: CASSFSSWTGYSSTDTQYF. CDR3 nucleotides: TGTGCCAGCAGCTTTAGTTCCTGGACAGGTTATTCTAGCACAGATACGCAGTATTTT.

This chain connects TRBV6-6 to TRBJ2-1; weak D call: TRBD2 (5 bases). Germline values: CDR1 MNHNY, CDR2 SVGAGI (reference sequence). This CDR3 contains 15 residues. Trimming took off 2 bases at V and 6 bases at J, with 14 bases between the two ends. CDR3 region: CASSYPFRGGNEQFF. The DNA for the CDR3 is TGTGCCAGCAGTTACCCATTTCGGGGTGGCAATGAGCAGTTCTTC.

V usage is TRBV2 and J usage is TRBJ1-5, with D perhaps TRBD1 (5 bases). Trimming took off 4 bases at V and 7 bases at J, with 11 bases between the two ends. The CDR3 totals 13 residues. CDR1 and CDR2 (germline): SNHLY, FYNNEI. The CDR3: CASSGLGEQPQHF. CDR3 sequence (DNA): TGTGCCAGCAGTGGTCTGGGGGAACAGCCCCAGCATTTT.

The chain links TRBV6-9 to TRBJ1-5; D is possibly TRBD1 (6 bases). Trimming removed 5 bases from V and 3 bases from J, with 11 bases in between. CDR3 length equals 14 residues. Germline V lookup: CDR1 MNHGY, CDR2 SVAAGI. CDR3 in amino acids: CASSPTGTNQPQHF. DNA for the CDR3: TGTGCCAGCAGTCCTACAGGGACCAATCAGCCCCAGCATTTT.

This chain links TRBV28 with TRBJ1-1; D gene unclear. In germline, CDR1 is MDHEN, CDR2 SYDVKM. Between the trimmed V and J ends, which lost 6 bases and 4 bases, there was a span of 18 bases. CDR3 length: 15 amino acids. CDR3 loop: CASRPRQKRGTEAFF. The CDR3 DNA reads TGTGCCAGCAGGCCACGCCAAAAGCGTGGCACTGAAGCTTTCTTT. Together with reference TRBV28 and TRBJ1-1, the CDR3 gives the full variable domain: DVKVTQSSRYLVKRTGEKVFLECVQDMDHENMFWYRQDPGLGLRLIYFSYDVKMKEKGDIPEGYSVSREKKERFSLILESASTNQTSMYLCASRPRQKRGTEAFFGQGTRLTVV.

The J gene is TRBJ2-7, the V gene TRBV7-2; D gene uncertain. This CDR3 comprises 14 residues. CDR1 is SGHTA and CDR2 is FQGNSA in the germline V gene. Between the trimmed V and J ends, which lost 0 bases and 1 base, there was a span of 7 bases. CDR3 nucleotides: TGTGCCAGCAGCTTAGCCTCCTTTTCCTACGAGCAGTACTTC. It is translated as CASSLASFSYEQYF.

CDR3 loop: CASSLGQAYNSPLHF. The CDR3 nucleotides are TGTGCCAGCAGCCTAGGACAGGCATATAATTCACCCCTCCACTTT. The chain couples TRBV5-6 to TRBJ1-6, with 7 bases fitting TRBD1. Germline CDR1 is SGHDT and CDR2 is YYEEEE. V shed 4 bases and J 4 bases; nucleotides not matched to a gene: 5. The CDR3 totals 15 residues.

This chain joins TRBV6-5 and TRBJ1-1, with D perhaps matching TRBD1 (5 bases). The CDR3 length is 14 residues. CDR1 and CDR2 (germline): MNHEY, SVGAGI. V lost 8 bases, J lost 2 bases, and 15 bases lay in between. The CDR3 is CASYRRGPNTEAFF. CDR3 in DNA: TGTGCCAGCTATAGGCGGGGCCCTAACACTGAAGCTTTCTTT.